One and the same sample provided the 32 T cell receptor beta chains below, sequenced in a study of T cell responses to AZD1222 COVID-19 vaccine. Sequencing was performed with immunoSEQ multiplex PCR; in TCRdb, only in-frame clones are kept and a portion is missing. The repertoire holds 72,000 or so clones, with 87% as singletons. This specimen was peripheral blood, taken on day 0 of AZD1222 vaccination. The receptors stem from an adult in good health.

The V call is TRBV18, the J call TRBJ2-1; D call uncertain. Germline V gene sequence: CDR1 KGHSH, CDR2 LQKENI. CDR3 size: 14 residues. V was trimmed by 0 bases and J by 7 bases, leaving 10 bases between them. Written as DNA, the CDR3 is TGTGCCAGCTCACCACCGAGGCCTTCGAATGAGCAGTTCTTC. It is translated as CASSPPRPSNEQFF.

V gene TRBV9 combines with J gene TRBJ2-1; 11 nucleotides match TRBD2. V lost 4 bases to trimming and J lost 2 bases; unmatched junction nucleotides: 8. Germline loops: CDR1 SGDLS, CDR2 YYNGEE. The CDR3 covers 17 residues. The CDR3 sequence: CASSTSGRRAAYNEQFF. In DNA form, the CDR3 reads TGTGCCAGCAGCACTAGCGGGAGAAGAGCGGCCTACAATGAGCAGTTCTTC.

This clone was found once. The chain links TRBV7-6 to TRBJ1-3; D call uncertain. Germline assignment: CDR1 SGHVS and CDR2 FNYEAQ. The CDR3 loop spans 15 amino acids. The germline V and J ends were trimmed by 1 base and 3 bases, with 10 bases remaining between them. The CDR3 spells CASSLEGGLGNTIYF. The CDR3 DNA follows: TGTGCCAGCAGCTTAGAAGGAGGGCTTGGAAACACCATATATTTT.

V usage is TRBV12-5 and J usage is TRBJ2-7, with D maybe TRBD2 (5 bases). Trimming stripped 2 bases from V and 2 bases from J, with 10 bases between. The length of the CDR3 is 14 residues. The germline CDR1 and CDR2 sequences are LGHNT and FRNRAP. CDR3 sequence: CASGLLPSTYEQYF. CDR3 nucleotides: TGTGCTAGTGGTTTGTTACCTAGCACCTACGAGCAGTACTTC.

V is TRBV14 and J is TRBJ2-7; D is uncertain. CDR3 length: 16 residues. Looked up from germline, CDR1 is SGHDN and CDR2 is FVKESK. Trimming removed 3 bases from V and 2 bases from J, with 17 bases in between. CDR3 in amino acids: CASSHDTHQLTYEQYF. The CDR3 nucleotides are TGTGCCAGCAGCCATGACACACATCAGCTAACCTACGAGCAGTACTTC.

This chain links TRBV19 with TRBJ2-3, with D unresolved. This CDR3 is built from 16 residues. Between the trimmed V and J ends, which lost 0 bases and 0 bases, there was a span of 10 bases. In germline, CDR1 is LNHDA, CDR2 SQIVND (reference sequence). The CDR3 reads CASSIDRQASTDTQYF. The CDR3 DNA sequence: TGTGCCAGTAGTATAGATCGGCAAGCTAGCACAGATACGCAGTATTTT.

In its sample, this clone was seen a few times. V gene TRBV2 combines with J gene TRBJ1-5; tentative D call: TRBD1 (6 bases). CDR1 and CDR2 from the germline V gene are SNHLY and FYNNEI. The CDR3 length is 16 residues. The V gene lost 7 bases and the J gene lost 2 bases, with 18 bases spanning the gap. CDR3 sequence: CASMAGELFGNQPQHF. The CDR3 coding sequence is TGTGCCAGCATGGCAGGGGAATTGTTCGGCAATCAGCCCCAGCATTTT.

V gene TRBV19 combines with J gene TRBJ2-5; 9 positions match TRBD2. V was pared by 5 bases and J by 4 bases, with 8 bases of the junction left unmatched. This CDR3 region has 15 residues. CDR1 LNHDA and CDR2 SQIVND come from the germline V gene (reference sequence). The CDR3 DNA follows: TGTGCCAGTAGTTCTATAGCGGGAGTTGGAGAGACCCAGTACTTC. It yields the protein CASSSIAGVGETQYF.

The V call is TRBV10-3, the J call TRBJ1-2, with a weak D call TRBD1 (5 bases). Per germline, CDR1 ENHRY and CDR2 SYGVKD. V was trimmed by 8 bases and J by 5 bases, leaving 15 bases between them. The CDR3 loop spans 13 amino acids. The CDR3 spells CAIGDGASYGYTF. Here the CDR3 DNA reads TGTGCCATCGGGGACGGGGCCTCATATGGCTACACCTTC.

The chain has TRBV28 and TRBJ2-7; 9 nucleotides line up with TRBD2. V was pared by 5 bases and J by 4 bases, with 3 bases of the junction left unmatched. This CDR3 has 13 residues. Germline V gene data show CDR1 as MDHEN and CDR2 as SYDVKM. Here the CDR3 reads CASSLAGTYEQYF. CDR3 bases: TGTGCCAGCAGTCTAGCGGGAACGTACGAGCAGTACTTC.

The J gene is TRBJ2-5, the V gene TRBV12-3 or TRBV12-4; D perhaps matches TRBD1 (6 bases). V was trimmed by 6 bases and J by 7 bases, leaving 15 bases between them. This CDR3 region has 13 residues. CDR3: CASSRGQTGTQYF. The DNA of the CDR3 is TGTGCCAGCAGCCGGGGCCAGACAGGGACCCAGTACTTC.

This clone was detected a few times. The chain combines TRBV4-2 with TRBJ2-3, with D maybe TRBD1 (5 bases). Germline-derived CDR1 and CDR2 are LGHNA and YNFKEQ. V was trimmed by 0 bases and J by 6 bases, leaving 10 bases between them. This CDR3 spans 14 amino acids. CDR3 nucleotides: TGTGCCAGCAGCCAAGATTATAGGGGTGATACGCAGTATTTT. As protein: CASSQDYRGDTQYF.

This rearrangement joins TRBV27 to TRBJ1-1, with 7 bases that match TRBD1. The length of the CDR3 is 18 residues. Germline assignment: CDR1 MNHEY and CDR2 SMNVEV (reference sequence). After removal of 3 bases from V and 0 bases from J, the junction contained 13 bases not matched to a gene. The CDR3 sequence: CASSLRPGQRLMNTEAFF. CDR3 in DNA: TGTGCCAGCAGTTTGAGGCCGGGACAGCGACTTATGAACACTGAAGCTTTCTTT.

The chain carries TRBV7-8 and TRBJ2-7; D tentatively fits TRBD1 or TRBD2 (6 bases each). Germline lookup yields CDR1 SGHVS and CDR2 FQNEAQ. Between the trimmed V and J ends, which lost 2 bases and 4 bases, there was a span of 15 bases. The length of the CDR3 is 15 residues. CDR3 sequence: CASSLWSGGEYEQYF. The CDR3 DNA reads as TGTGCCAGCAGCTTATGGTCCGGGGGCGAATACGAGCAGTACTTC.

This chain uses TRBV3-1 (or the pseudogene TRBV3-2) with TRBJ1-5; D unresolved. Between the trimmed V and J ends, which lost 4 bases and 0 bases, there was a span of 7 bases. In germline, CDR1 is LGHDT, CDR2 YNNKEL (reference sequence). The CDR3 covers 14 residues. This chain's CDR3 is CASSPQSSNQPQHF. The CDR3 nucleotides are TGTGCCAGCAGCCCACAGAGTAGCAATCAGCCCCAGCATTTT.

V is TRBV6-1 and J is TRBJ2-7; unclear D gene. The V end lost 2 bases, the J end lost 3 bases, and 11 bases lay between the germline ends. This CDR3 is 14 amino acids long. Germline CDR1 and CDR2: MNHNS and SASEGT. In DNA, the CDR3 is TGTGCCAGCAGTGAATATCCAGGAAACTACGAGCAGTACTTC. Encoded protein: CASSEYPGNYEQYF.

The chain is built from TRBV6-2 or TRBV6-3 and TRBJ1-1; D might be TRBD1 (6 bases). Trimming stripped 0 bases from V and 7 bases from J, with 9 bases between. The germline V gene encodes CDR1 MNHEY and CDR2 SVGEGT. The CDR3 sequence is 13 residues long. CDR3 nucleotides: TGTGCCAGCAGTTACTCGAGCAGGGGTGAAGCTTTCTTT. Its protein is CASSYSSRGEAFF.

This clone occurred once. This chain uses TRBV9 with TRBJ1-2, with D possibly matching TRBD1 (5 bases). Germline assignment: CDR1 SGDLS and CDR2 YYNGEE. The CDR3 is made up of 14 amino acids. V was pared by 0 bases and J by 4 bases, with 10 bases between. This CDR3 reads CASSVEHQGYGYTF. For the CDR3, the DNA is TGTGCCAGCAGCGTAGAACACCAGGGCTATGGCTACACCTTC.

V is TRBV15 and J is TRBJ1-3, with D perhaps matching TRBD1 (6 bases). CDR3 length: 17 residues. From germline, CDR1 is LNHNV and CDR2 YYDKDF (reference sequence). Trimming pared 4 bases from V and 4 bases from J, leaving 20 bases between. CDR3 sequence (DNA): TGTGCCACCAGCAAAGACTCTACCGGGGGCACGGGAAACACCATATATTTT. Translating it yields CATSKDSTGGTGNTIYF.

The chain joins TRBV27 to TRBJ2-7; 7 positions match TRBD1. V lost 5 bases and J lost 2; bases outside the gene matches: 9. Germline V gives CDR1 MNHEY, CDR2 SMNVEV (reference sequence). This CDR3 is 15 amino acids long. The CDR3 DNA reads TGTGCCAGCAGTGAAAGACAGGGTTTAGCCTACGAGCAGTACTTC. This sequence encodes CASSERQGLAYEQYF.

V usage is TRBV27 and J usage is TRBJ2-3, with 7 bases identical to TRBD2. This CDR3 is built from 15 residues. CDR1 and CDR2 from the germline V gene are MNHEY and SMNVEV (reference sequence). Trimming cost V 3 bases and J 0 bases; bases outside gene matches: 3. CDR3 region: CASSFSGTSTDTQYF. For the CDR3, the DNA is TGTGCCAGCAGTTTCAGCGGGACTAGCACAGATACGCAGTATTTT.

This clone has a handful of counts. The V call is TRBV28, the J call TRBJ2-7; TRBD1 or TRBD2 may be the D gene (5 bases each). Germline V lookup: CDR1 MDHEN, CDR2 SYDVKM. This CDR3 has 13 amino acids. Trimming removed 7 bases at V and 9 bases at J, with 19 bases between. CDR3 sequence reads: CASTPGEQRGQYF. In nucleotides, the CDR3 is TGTGCCAGCACCCCCGGGGAGCAAAGGGGGCAGTACTTC.

The chain employs TRBV15 and TRBJ2-7; the match to TRBD1 covers 9 bases. The germline V gene has CDR1 LNHNV and CDR2 YYDKDF (reference sequence). CDR3 length: 15 amino acids. Losses at the gene ends were 3 bases for V and 6 bases for J; bases not matched to a gene: 9. CDR3 residues: CATSSDRGQGREQYF. CDR3 nucleotide sequence: TGTGCCACCAGCAGTGACAGGGGACAGGGCCGCGAGCAGTACTTC.

The chain combines TRBV10-3 with TRBJ2-5, with D unclear. V lost 4 bases, J lost 5 bases, and 20 bases lay in between. The CDR3 extends over 16 amino acids. Per germline, CDR1 ENHRY and CDR2 SYGVKD. This chain's CDR3 is CAISGAREVRAETQYF. CDR3 coding DNA: TGTGCCATCAGTGGGGCGCGAGAAGTGCGTGCGGAGACCCAGTACTTC.

The chain links TRBV9 to TRBJ2-1; TRBD2 aligns across 8 bases. The CDR3 contains 15 residues. The V gene's germline CDR1 is SGDLS and CDR2 YYNGEE. With V trimmed by 3 bases and J by 1 base, 3 bases remained unmatched. CDR3 protein: CASSGSGSSYNEQFF. The CDR3 bases are TGTGCCAGCAGCGGGAGCGGGAGTTCCTACAATGAGCAGTTCTTC.

J is TRBJ2-4 and V is TRBV5-1, with D possibly called TRBD1 or TRBD2 (5 bases each). The length of the CDR3 is 15 residues. Per germline, CDR1 SGHRS and CDR2 YFSETQ. The V gene lost 2 bases and the J gene lost 6 bases, with 15 bases spanning the gap. The CDR3 DNA is TGCGCCAGCAGCTTAGGGGACCGGGCGGGAAACATTCAGTACTTC. This encodes CASSLGDRAGNIQYF.

The gene calls are TRBV30 and TRBJ1-6; 11 bases align to TRBD1. Germline values: CDR1 GTSNPN, CDR2 SVGIG (reference sequence). The CDR3 consists of 16 residues. The J segment lost 6 bases and the V segment lost 2 bases, leaving 6 bases of the junction unmatched. CDR3 in amino acids: CAWSLDRGRSNSPLHF. The DNA for the CDR3 is TGTGCCTGGAGTCTGGACAGGGGGCGAAGTAATTCACCCCTCCACTTT.

This sequence joins TRBV7-9 and TRBJ1-5; possibly TRBD1 for D (5 bases). V gave up 1 base and J gave up 3 bases, with 10 bases separating them. The length of the CDR3 is 15 residues. The V gene's germline CDR1 is SEHNR and CDR2 FQNEAQ (reference sequence). The CDR3 region has the DNA TGTGCCAGCAGCTTAGTCGGGGGAAACAATCAGCCCCAGCATTTT. Protein: CASSLVGGNNQPQHF.

J is TRBJ2-3 and V is TRBV5-1, with TRBD2 matching over 8 bases. CDR1 is SGHRS, CDR2 YFSETQ, per germline. J lost 0 bases, V lost 0 bases, and 3 bases had no gene match. This CDR3 is built from 16 residues. CDR3 sequence reads: CASSLAASGSTDTQYF. In nucleotides, the CDR3 is TGCGCCAGCAGCTTGGCGGCTAGCGGGAGCACAGATACGCAGTATTTT.

This rearrangement joins TRBV19 to TRBJ1-1; TRBD1 is a possible D gene (5 bases). CDR1 and CDR2 (germline): LNHDA, SQIVND (reference sequence). Trimming took 3 bases from V and 1 from J, leaving 12 bases between them. CDR3 length: 15 residues. The CDR3 protein is CASSIGGVKNTEAFF. The CDR3, as DNA: TGTGCCAGTAGTATTGGGGGGGTCAAGAACACTGAAGCTTTCTTT.

The chain recombines TRBV18 with TRBJ1-3; D not certain. The CDR3 has 15 amino acids. V gave up 4 bases and J gave up 3 bases, with 13 bases separating them. Per the germline V gene, CDR1 is KGHSH and CDR2 is LQKENI. The CDR3 loop reads CASSRRQERGNTIYF. CDR3 nucleotides: TGTGCCAGCTCACGAAGGCAAGAGCGTGGAAACACCATATATTTT. The full variable domain, with the rest looked up from reference TRBV18 and TRBJ1-3, is NAGVMQNPRHLVRRRGQEARLRCSPMKGHSHVYWYRQLPEEGLKFMVYLQKENIIDESGMPKERFSAEFPKEGPSILRIQQVVRGDSAAYFCASSRRQERGNTIYFGEGSWLTVV.

The chain has TRBV28 and TRBJ1-2; tentatively, D is TRBD1 (5 bases). The CDR3 is 14 amino acids. Germline CDR1 and CDR2: MDHEN and SYDVKM. The germline V and J ends were trimmed by 6 bases and 6 bases, with 17 bases remaining between them. CDR3 amino acids: CASRESGLDNGYTF. DNA of the CDR3: TGTGCCAGCAGGGAATCGGGACTGGATAATGGCTACACCTTC.